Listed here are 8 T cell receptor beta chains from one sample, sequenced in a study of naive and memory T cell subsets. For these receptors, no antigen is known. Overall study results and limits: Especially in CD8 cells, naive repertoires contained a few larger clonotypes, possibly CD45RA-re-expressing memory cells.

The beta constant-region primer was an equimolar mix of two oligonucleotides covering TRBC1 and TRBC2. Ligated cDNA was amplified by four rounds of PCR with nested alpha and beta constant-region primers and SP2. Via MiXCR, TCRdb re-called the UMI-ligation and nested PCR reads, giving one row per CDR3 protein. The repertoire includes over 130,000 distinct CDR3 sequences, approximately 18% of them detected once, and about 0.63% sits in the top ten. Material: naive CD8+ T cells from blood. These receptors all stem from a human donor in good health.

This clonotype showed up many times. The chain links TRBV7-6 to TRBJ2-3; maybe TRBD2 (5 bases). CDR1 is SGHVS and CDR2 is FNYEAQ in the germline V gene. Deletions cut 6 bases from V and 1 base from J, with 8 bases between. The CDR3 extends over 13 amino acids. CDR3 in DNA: TGTGCCAGCAGTGGACTGGGCACAGATACGCAGTATTTT. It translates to CASSGLGTDTQYF.

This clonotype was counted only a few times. CDR3 sequence reads: CAISANTGELFF. Here the CDR3 DNA reads TGTGCCATCAGTGCGAACACCGGGGAGCTGTTTTTT. This sequence joins TRBV10-3 and TRBJ2-2; no clear D gene. CDR1 is ENHRY and CDR2 is SYGVKD in the germline V gene. Trimming stripped 4 bases from V and 0 bases from J, with 0 bases between. CDR3 size: 12 residues.

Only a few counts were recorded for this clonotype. CDR3 sequence (DNA): TGTGCCTGGAGTGTTCGCACAGATACGCAGTATTTT. It yields the protein CAWSVRTDTQYF. The V call is TRBV30, the J call TRBJ2-3; D ambiguous. Germline V gene lookup returns CDR1 GTSNPN and CDR2 SVGIG (reference sequence). Trimming took 0 bases from V and 1 from J, leaving 2 bases between them. This CDR3 region has 12 residues.

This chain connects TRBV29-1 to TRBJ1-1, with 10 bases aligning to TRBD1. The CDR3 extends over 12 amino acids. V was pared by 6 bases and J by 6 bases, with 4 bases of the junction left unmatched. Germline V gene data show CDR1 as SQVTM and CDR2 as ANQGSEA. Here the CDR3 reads CSVGTGAAEAFF. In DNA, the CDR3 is TGCAGCGTCGGGACAGGGGCAGCTGAAGCTTTCTTT.

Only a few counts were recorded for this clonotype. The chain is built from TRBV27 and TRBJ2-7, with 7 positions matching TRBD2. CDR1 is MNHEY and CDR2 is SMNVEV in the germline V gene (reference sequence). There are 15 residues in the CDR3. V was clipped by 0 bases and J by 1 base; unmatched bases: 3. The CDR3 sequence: CASSLSASGSYEQYF. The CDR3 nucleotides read TGTGCCAGCAGTTTATCGGCTAGCGGTTCCTACGAGCAGTACTTC.

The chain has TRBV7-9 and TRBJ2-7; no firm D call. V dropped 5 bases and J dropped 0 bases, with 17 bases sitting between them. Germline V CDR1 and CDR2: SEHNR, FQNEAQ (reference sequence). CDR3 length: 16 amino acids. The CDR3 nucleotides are TGTGCCAGCAGCCATGACCCCGGCTGGGGCTCCTACGAGCAGTACTTC. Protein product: CASSHDPGWGSYEQYF.

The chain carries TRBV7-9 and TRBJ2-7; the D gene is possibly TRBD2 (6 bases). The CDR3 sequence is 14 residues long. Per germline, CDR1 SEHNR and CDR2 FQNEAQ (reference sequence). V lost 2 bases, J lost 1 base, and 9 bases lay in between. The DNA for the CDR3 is TGTGCCAGCAGCTTACCGGGGAGGTCCTACGAGCAGTACTTC. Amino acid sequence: CASSLPGRSYEQYF. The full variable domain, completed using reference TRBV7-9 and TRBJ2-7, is DTGVSQNPRHKITKRGQNVTFRCDPISEHNRLYWYRQTLGQGPEFLTYFQNEAQLEKSRLLSDRFSAERPKGSFSTLEIQRTEQGDSAMYLCASSLPGRSYEQYFGPGTRLTVT.

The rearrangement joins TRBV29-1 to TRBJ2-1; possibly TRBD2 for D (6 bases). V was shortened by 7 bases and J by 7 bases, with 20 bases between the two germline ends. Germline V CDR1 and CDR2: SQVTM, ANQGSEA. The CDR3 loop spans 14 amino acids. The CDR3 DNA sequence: TGCAGCGCCGAATATCCGGAGGGCCTGAATGAGCAGTTCTTC. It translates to CSAEYPEGLNEQFF.